This T cell receptor beta chain was captured in a study of cytomegalovirus exposure and HLA in healthy donors. Findings of the study overall: Cytomegalovirus association was listed for about 150 TCR beta chains. Reported results showed that the classifier diagnosed cytomegalovirus status with high specificity and sensitivity.

The PCR employed 60 Vbeta primers together with 13 Jbeta primers. Here immunoSEQ multiplex PCR was the method, and the copy in TCRdb shows in-frame clones only, minus some. The table records some 100,000 clones, roughly 70% of them present only once. CDR3 length: 16 amino acids. The trim removed 6 bases at V and 4 bases at J, leaving 4 bases unmatched. CDR1 and CDR2 (germline): LNHDA, SQIVND (reference sequence). Worth noting for this clone: The antigen remains undetermined.

The TCR sequence derives from a woman in her 70s in good health and CMV-seropositive. The sample taken for sequencing was PBMCs. The rearrangement uses TRBV19 and TRBJ2-1; 15 positions agree with TRBD2. In DNA form, the CDR3 reads TGTGCCAGTAGCACCGGGACTAGCGGGGGGTACAATGAGCAGTTCTTC. This gives the protein CASSTGTSGGYNEQFF. The full variable domain, rest sourced from reference TRBV19 and TRBJ2-1, is DGGITQSPKYLFRKEGQNVTLSCEQNLNHDAMYWYRQDPGQGLRLIYYSQIVNDFQKGDIAEGYSVSREKKESFPLTVTSAQKNPTAFYLCASSTGTSGGYNEQFFGPGTRLTVL.